This T cell receptor (beta chain) was found in a study of blood T cell repertoires in COVID-19 (TCRdb year 2020). Background on the whole study: Samples from collaborators originated in the United States, Italy and Spain and spanned both the acute and convalescent phases of COVID-19. The material from the prospective study consisted of cDNA or gDNA derived from T cells, B-cell-depleted T cells, or PBMCs. The dataset comprised deeply sampled blood TCRbeta repertoires from subjects exposed to, actively infected with, or recovered from COVID-19. A freely available public database, intended as a resource for researchers studying the immune response to SARS-CoV-2, is where the repertoires were released. The samples were drawn from two sources: the first 160 participants of the ongoing ImmuneRACE study, and 950 to 1,500 subjects contributed by 6 global collaborators. Sample metadata almost always included a de-identified subject ID, COVID-19 status, age in years and sex. HLA class I and class II types, where available, came from metadata supplied by the sample provider rather than from assay-based typing.

The investigation overall reported the following: Clinical and demographic metadata were provided uncurated, with the amount varying by source and participant.

Worth noting for this clone: Its antigen remains undetermined. Nothing much larger sits one base from this clone, and base qualities are not available.

TCRbeta CDR3 regions were amplified from genomic DNA by means of the immunoSEQ Assay, a bias-controlled multiplex PCR. As for the original processing: The number of nucleated cells in each sample was estimated by amplification of reference gene primers within the assay. To quantify the absolute abundance of each unique TCRbeta CDR3 rearrangement, sequence reads were collapsed and filtered. Productive Simpson clonality was computed per sample as the square root of Simpson's diversity index over productive rearrangements. TCRdb holds this immuneACCESS table with in-frame rearrangements only. Some clones are missing; in checked studies, unresolved V genes explain under half, and the rest has no known cause. From that table come the V and J calls and clone size; the DNA was used to work out D and trimming. This sample lists 150,000 or so clones; about nine tenths were detected once. The ten largest make up roughly 1.4% of the sample.

The germline V gene specifies SGHVS as CDR1 and FNYEAQ as CDR2. Inclusive of the bounding cysteine and phenylalanine, the CDR3 is 18 residues long. The DNA shown is the 54-base CDR3, in frame from base 1. V ends up 2 bases short and J 0 bases short, with an unmatched junction base count of 6. Each collaborating institution followed its own protocols to collect whole blood in K2EDTA tubes. For TCRbeta analysis, collaborator samples were shipped as frozen whole blood, as isolated PBMCs, or as DNA extracted from either sample type. This TCR derives from a woman between 45 and 65 years old with acute or convalescent COVID-19. Recombination joined TRBV7-6 with TRBJ2-7; 14 junctional bases match TRBD2. The sequenced sample was peripheral blood. The DNA reads TGTGCCAGCAGCTTATTTCCCGGGACTAGCGGGAGCTCCTACGAGCAGTACTTC. It specifies CASSLFPGTSGSSYEQYF.